The T cell receptor (beta chain) described here comes from a study of blood T cell repertoires in COVID-19 (dated by TCRdb to the early 2020s). With regard to the full study: The collaborator samples originated in the United States, Italy and Spain and spanned the acute and convalescent phases of COVID-19. The prospective study material was composed of cDNA or gDNA derived from T cells, B-cell-depleted T cells, or PBMCs. Deeply sampled blood TCRbeta repertoires from subjects exposed to, actively infected with, or recovered from COVID-19 were included in the dataset. The repertoires were made available in a free public database intended to serve as a resource for research on the immune response to SARS-CoV-2. The samples were drawn from two sources: the first 160 participants of the ongoing ImmuneRACE study, and approximately 1,300 subjects contributed by 6 global collaborators. The sample metadata nearly always contained a de-identified subject ID, COVID-19 status, age in years and sex. Where HLA class I and class II types were available, the types were taken from metadata supplied by the sample provider, not from assay-based typing. Summary of the overall study and its limitations: The amount of clinical and demographic metadata varied by source and participant and was provided uncurated.

The germline V gene encodes CDR1 SGHNT and CDR2 YYREEE (reference sequence). A distance of 11 bases separates the germline ends of V and J, which lose 4 bases and 1 base respectively. From cysteine to phenylalanine, the CDR3 is 14 amino acids long. Only CDR3 DNA remains: 42 bases, in frame from the first base. The immunoSEQ Assay, a bias-controlled multiplex PCR, was used to amplify TCRbeta CDR3 regions from genomic DNA. Under the source paper's analysis protocol: The number of nucleated cells in each sample was estimated from the amplification of reference gene primers within the assay. To quantify the absolute abundance of each unique TCRbeta CDR3 rearrangement, sequence reads were collapsed and filtered. For each sample, productive Simpson clonality was calculated as the square root of Simpson's diversity index over productive rearrangements. The immuneACCESS repertoire file appears here via TCRdb, limited to in-frame rearrangements. These files lack a portion of the clones; in checked studies, under half of the deficit traces to unresolved V genes, and the cause of the others is not known. That table supplies the V and J calls and clone size; D and trimming were determined from the DNA. The sample includes under 250,000 clones, with under 85% observed a single time. The ten top clones hold around 5.5% of the sample.

Within its sample, this clone is medium-sized (0.01 to 0.1%). Its antigen is still unknown. No base qualities exist here, and no much larger clone lies one base off it. Collaborating institutions collected whole blood in K2EDTA tubes following their own protocols. For TCRbeta analysis, collaborators shipped samples as frozen whole blood, isolated PBMCs, or DNA extracted from either of those sample types. Material: peripheral blood. The rearranged segments are TRBV5-4 and TRBJ1-1; no D segment can be confidently identified. The receptor was isolated from a human donor in a cohort sampled during active COVID-19. CDR3 reads: CASSALQTNTEAFF. The bases are TGTGCCAGCAGCGCCTTACAGACGAACACTGAAGCTTTCTTT.